The TCR beta chain described here comes from a study of CD8+ T cells in alopecia areata. Across the whole study: It was oral tofacitinib, at 5 to 10 mg twice daily, that treated patients received.

About this clone itself: Its cognate antigen is unknown.

Isolated RNA was reverse transcribed into cDNA used as the sequencing template. The data were produced by immunoSEQ multiplex PCR, yet TCRdb's version contains in-frame clones alone and is incomplete. There are almost 250,000 clones in the sample; 67% occur only once, and under 1.5% lies in the top ten. Punch biopsies of lesional scalp, plus peripheral blood, were taken from alopecia areata patients. Study-wide results and limits: Relative to normal scalp, lesional scalp, especially alopecia totalis/universalis, showed higher clonality.

CDR3 length: 14 residues. Per germline, CDR1 SGHRS and CDR2 YFSETQ. Losses at the gene ends were 6 bases for V and 0 bases for J; bases not matched to a gene: 2. The sequences come from CD4+ T cells sorted from blood, collected at week 0. The clonotype was recovered from a human donor with alopecia areata. This chain joins TRBV5-1 and TRBJ2-1, with TRBD1 matching over 8 bases. The CDR3 DNA reads as TGCGCCAGCACAGGACAGGGCTCCTACAATGAGCAGTTCTTC. As protein: CASTGQGSYNEQFF.